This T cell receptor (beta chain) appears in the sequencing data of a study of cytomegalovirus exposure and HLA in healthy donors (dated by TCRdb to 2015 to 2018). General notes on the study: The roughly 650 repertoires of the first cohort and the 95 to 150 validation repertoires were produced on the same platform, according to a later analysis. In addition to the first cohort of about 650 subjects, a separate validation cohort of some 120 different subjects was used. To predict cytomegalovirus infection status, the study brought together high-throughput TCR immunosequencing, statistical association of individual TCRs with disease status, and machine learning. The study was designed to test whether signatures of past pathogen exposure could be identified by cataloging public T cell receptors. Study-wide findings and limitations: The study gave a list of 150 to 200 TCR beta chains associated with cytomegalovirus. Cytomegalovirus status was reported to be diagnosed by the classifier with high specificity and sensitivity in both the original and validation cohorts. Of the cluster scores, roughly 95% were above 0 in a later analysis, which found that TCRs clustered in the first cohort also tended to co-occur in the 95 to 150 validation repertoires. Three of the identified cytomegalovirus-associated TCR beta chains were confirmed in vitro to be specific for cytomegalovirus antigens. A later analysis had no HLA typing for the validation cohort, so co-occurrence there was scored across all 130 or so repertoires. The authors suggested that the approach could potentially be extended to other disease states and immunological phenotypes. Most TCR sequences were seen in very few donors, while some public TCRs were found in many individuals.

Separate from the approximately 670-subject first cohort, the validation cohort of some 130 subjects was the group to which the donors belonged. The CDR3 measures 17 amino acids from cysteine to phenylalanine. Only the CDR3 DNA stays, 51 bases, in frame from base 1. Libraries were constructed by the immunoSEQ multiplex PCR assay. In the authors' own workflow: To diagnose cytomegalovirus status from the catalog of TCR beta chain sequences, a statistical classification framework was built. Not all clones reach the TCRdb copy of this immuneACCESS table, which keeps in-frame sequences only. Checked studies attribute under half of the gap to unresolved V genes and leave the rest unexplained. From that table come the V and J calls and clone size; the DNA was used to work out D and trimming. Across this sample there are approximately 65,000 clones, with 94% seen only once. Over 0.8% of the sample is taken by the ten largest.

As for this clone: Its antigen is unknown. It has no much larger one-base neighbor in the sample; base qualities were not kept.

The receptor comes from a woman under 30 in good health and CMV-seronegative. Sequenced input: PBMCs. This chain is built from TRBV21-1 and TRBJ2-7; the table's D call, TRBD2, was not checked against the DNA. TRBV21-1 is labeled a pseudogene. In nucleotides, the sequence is TGTGCCAGCCGCTGCTTTCGGGAGGGTCGTATTCTAGGCGAGCAGTACTTC. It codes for CASRCFREGRILGEQYF.